The 8 T cell receptor beta chains reported below all come from one sample, sequenced in a study of persistence of HIV-infected CD4 T cells. Antigens for these TCRs are unknown. The stimulus was lysate of CMV-infected fibroblasts, 8.5 to 10 ug/mL. Sorting selected CD4+ T cells upregulating both CD40 ligand and CD69. Sequencing used immunoSEQ version 4 in survey mode. Assay used: immunoSEQ multiplex PCR; TCRdb lists only in-frame clones, some missing. The sample contains fewer than 6,000 clones, about 61% of which appear only once. Sequences were derived from CD4+ T cells sorted from PBMCs after approximately 20-hour stimulation, sampled from a patient who received antiretroviral therapy. The receptors were gathered from an adult man with HIV who was CMV-seropositive.

The chain couples TRBV7-9 to TRBJ2-3; the match to TRBD2 covers 13 bases. CDR3 size: 17 residues. Germline V gives CDR1 SEHNR, CDR2 FQNEAQ (reference sequence). After removal of 5 bases from V and 1 base from J, the junction contained 6 bases not matched to a gene. The CDR3 DNA reads as TGTGCCAGCAGCCCCGGACTAGCGGGGGCCCGCACAGATACGCAGTATTTT. Protein sequence: CASSPGLAGARTDTQYF. The full variable domain, in which reference TRBV7-9 and TRBJ2-3 provide the parts outside the CDR3, is DTGVSQNPRHKITKRGQNVTFRCDPISEHNRLYWYRQTLGQGPEFLTYFQNEAQLEKSRLLSDRFSAERPKGSFSTLEIQRTEQGDSAMYLCASSPGLAGARTDTQYFGPGTRLTVL.

This clone was observed a handful of times. The genes are TRBV5-1 and TRBJ2-7; tentatively, D is TRBD2 (5 bases). The CDR3 loop spans 13 amino acids. Germline lookup yields CDR1 SGHRS and CDR2 YFSETQ. The V end lost 0 bases, the J end lost 4 bases, and 8 bases lay between the germline ends. This chain's CDR3 is CASSLAGIYEQYF. The CDR3 bases are TGCGCCAGCAGCTTGGCCGGGATATACGAGCAGTACTTC. Complete variable domain (other parts from reference TRBV5-1 and TRBJ2-7): KAGVTQTPRYLIKTRGQQVTLSCSPISGHRSVSWYQQTPGQGLQFLFEYFSETQRNKGNFPGRFSGRQFSNSRSEMNVSTLELGDSALYLCASSLAGIYEQYFGPGTRLTVT.

This chain uses TRBV28 with TRBJ2-7; no definite D call. V shed 1 base and J shed 0 bases, with 16 bases lying between them. The CDR3 has 17 residues. CDR1 is MDHEN, CDR2 SYDVKM, per germline. CDR3 in amino acids: CASSLSRWGESSYEQYF. DNA of the CDR3: TGTGCCAGCAGTTTATCCCGCTGGGGTGAGTCCTCCTACGAGCAGTACTTC.

V gene TRBV30 combines with J gene TRBJ1-6, with 7 bases matching TRBD1. The CDR3 has 13 residues. Germline CDR1 GTSNPN, CDR2 SVGIG (reference sequence). V shed 8 bases and J 4 bases; nucleotides not matched to a gene: 5. In nucleotides, the CDR3 is TGTGCCGTGGGACAGATTTATAATTCACCCCTCCACTTT. Encoded protein: CAVGQIYNSPLHF.

This clone was recorded a few times. V usage is TRBV30 and J usage is TRBJ2-7, with a tentative D call TRBD2 (7 bases). This CDR3 comprises 12 residues. Germline V gene sequence: CDR1 GTSNPN, CDR2 SVGIG (reference sequence). Trimming took off 4 bases at V and 2 bases at J, with 9 bases between the two ends. In DNA, the CDR3 is TGTGCCTGGAAGGGGGGGACCTACGAGCAGTACTTC. Translating gives CAWKGGTYEQYF. The whole variable domain, remainder taken from reference TRBV30 and TRBJ2-7, is SQTIHQWPATLVQPVGSPLSLECTVEGTSNPNLYWYRQAAGRGLQLLFYSVGIGQISSEVPQNLSASRPQDRQFILSSKKLLLSDSGFYLCAWKGGTYEQYFGPGTRLTVT.

J is TRBJ1-1 and V is TRBV6-2 or TRBV6-3; the D is unclear. Per the germline V gene, CDR1 is MNHEY and CDR2 is SVGEGT. Deletions cut 0 bases from V and 0 bases from J, with 8 bases between. The CDR3 covers 15 residues. DNA for the CDR3: TGTGCCAGCAGTTACTCGTGGAGTGTGAACACTGAAGCTTTCTTT. The encoded protein is CASSYSWSVNTEAFF.

V gene TRBV7-9 combines with J gene TRBJ1-5, with 7 positions matching TRBD1. The CDR3 runs 14 residues. CDR1 and CDR2 (germline): SEHNR, FQNEAQ (reference sequence). V lost 2 bases to trimming and J lost 6 bases; unmatched junction nucleotides: 4. CDR3 DNA: TGTGCCAGCAGCTTAACAGGGGCCCTTCAGCCCCAGCATTTT. Translation: CASSLTGALQPQHF.

V usage is TRBV27 and J usage is TRBJ2-7, with 9 bases aligning to TRBD1. V shed 8 bases and J 3 bases; nucleotides not matched to a gene: 5. The CDR3 extends over 13 amino acids. Germline V lookup: CDR1 MNHEY, CDR2 SMNVEV (reference sequence). CDR3 nucleotides: TGTGCCAGCCGAAAGACAGGGGGCTACGAGCAGTACTTC. Translated, it gives CASRKTGGYEQYF.